This T cell receptor (beta chain) was documented in a study of cytomegalovirus exposure and HLA in healthy donors. Study-wide context: Early released data had 80 million or so unique TCRs, all coming from HLA-typed donors.

This CDR3 is built from 15 residues. Germline values: CDR1 GTSNPN, CDR2 SVGIG (reference sequence). The ends lost 3 bases at V and 1 base at J; junction bases unmatched: 5. PCR amplification relied on 60 Vbeta primers (plus 13 Jbeta primers). The repertoire was sequenced with immunoSEQ multiplex PCR; TCRdb's copy has only in-frame clones and lacks some. The table has some 160,000 clones, approximately 80% seen once; the top ten hold 2% to 2.5%. Sequences were obtained from PBMCs. The sequence was collected from a boy younger than 10 in good health and CMV-seronegative. The genes are TRBV30 and TRBJ2-3; 9 nucleotides match TRBD1. The CDR3 DNA reads TGTGCCTGGAGCAAACAGGGGGCAGGCACAGATACGCAGTATTTT. It translates to CAWSKQGAGTDTQYF.